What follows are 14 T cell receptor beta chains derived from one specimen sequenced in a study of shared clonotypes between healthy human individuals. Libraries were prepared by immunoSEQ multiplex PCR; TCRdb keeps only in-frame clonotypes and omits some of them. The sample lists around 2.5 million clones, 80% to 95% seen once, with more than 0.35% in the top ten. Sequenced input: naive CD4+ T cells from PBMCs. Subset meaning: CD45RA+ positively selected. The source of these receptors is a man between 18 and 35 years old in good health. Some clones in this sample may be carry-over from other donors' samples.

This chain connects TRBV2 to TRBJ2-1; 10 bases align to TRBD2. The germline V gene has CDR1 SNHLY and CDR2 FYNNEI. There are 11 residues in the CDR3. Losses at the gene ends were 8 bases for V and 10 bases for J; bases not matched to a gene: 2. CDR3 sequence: CASLLAGEQFF. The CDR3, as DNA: TGTGCCAGCTTACTAGCGGGAGAGCAGTTCTTC.

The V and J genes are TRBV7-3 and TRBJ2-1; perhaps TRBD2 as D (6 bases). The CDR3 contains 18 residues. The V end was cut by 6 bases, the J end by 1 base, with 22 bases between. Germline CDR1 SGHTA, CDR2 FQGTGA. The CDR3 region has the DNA TGTGCCAGCAGTGTGGATCGAGTAGCGGTGGGTTCCTACAATGAGCAGTTCTTC. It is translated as CASSVDRVAVGSYNEQFF. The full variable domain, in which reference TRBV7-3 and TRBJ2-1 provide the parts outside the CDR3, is GAGVSQTPSNKVTEKGKYVELRCDPISGHTALYWYRQSLGQGPEFLIYFQGTGAADDSGLPNDRFFAVRPEGSVSTLKIQRTERGDSAVYLCASSVDRVAVGSYNEQFFGPGTRLTVL.

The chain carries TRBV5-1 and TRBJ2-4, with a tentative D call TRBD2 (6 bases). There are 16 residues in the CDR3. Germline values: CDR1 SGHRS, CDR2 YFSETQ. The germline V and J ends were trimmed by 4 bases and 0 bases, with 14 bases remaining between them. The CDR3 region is CASSVGAGLAKNIQYF. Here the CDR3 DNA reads TGCGCCAGCAGCGTAGGGGCGGGGCTAGCCAAAAACATTCAGTACTTC.

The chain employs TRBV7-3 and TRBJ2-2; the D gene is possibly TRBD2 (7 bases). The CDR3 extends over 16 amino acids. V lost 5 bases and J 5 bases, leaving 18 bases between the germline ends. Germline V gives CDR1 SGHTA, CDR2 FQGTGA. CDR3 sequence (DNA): TGTGCCAGCAGCCTCCAGGGGAGGGGTCTTACCGGGGAGCTGTTTTTT. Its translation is CASSLQGRGLTGELFF. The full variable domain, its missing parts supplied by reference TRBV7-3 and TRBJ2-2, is GAGVSQTPSNKVTEKGKYVELRCDPISGHTALYWYRQSLGQGPEFLIYFQGTGAADDSGLPNDRFFAVRPEGSVSTLKIQRTERGDSAVYLCASSLQGRGLTGELFFGEGSRLTVL.

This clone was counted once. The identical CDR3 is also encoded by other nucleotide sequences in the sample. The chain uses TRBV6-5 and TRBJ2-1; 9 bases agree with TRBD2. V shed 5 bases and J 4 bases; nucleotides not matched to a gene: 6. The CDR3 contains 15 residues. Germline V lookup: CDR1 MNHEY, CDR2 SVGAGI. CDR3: CASSQLAGGYNEQFF. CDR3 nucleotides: TGTGCCAGCAGTCAACTAGCGGGTGGGTACAATGAGCAGTTCTTC.

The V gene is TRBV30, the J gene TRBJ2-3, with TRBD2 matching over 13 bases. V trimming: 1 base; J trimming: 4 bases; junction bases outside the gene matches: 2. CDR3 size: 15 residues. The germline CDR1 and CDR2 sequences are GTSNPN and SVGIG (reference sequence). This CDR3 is CAWSGGLAGADTQYF. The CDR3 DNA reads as TGTGCCTGGAGTGGAGGACTAGCGGGAGCAGATACGCAGTATTTT.

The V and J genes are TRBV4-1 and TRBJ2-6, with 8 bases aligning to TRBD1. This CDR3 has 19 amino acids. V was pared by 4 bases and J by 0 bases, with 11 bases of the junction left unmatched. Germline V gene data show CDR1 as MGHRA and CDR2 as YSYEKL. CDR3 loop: CASSPTRRDRTSGANVLTF. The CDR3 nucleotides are TGCGCCAGCAGCCCAACGCGTCGGGACAGGACCTCTGGGGCCAACGTCCTGACTTTC.

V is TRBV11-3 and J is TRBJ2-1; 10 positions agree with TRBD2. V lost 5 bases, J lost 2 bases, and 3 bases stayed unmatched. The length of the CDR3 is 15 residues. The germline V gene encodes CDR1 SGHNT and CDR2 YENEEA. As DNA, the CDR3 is TGTGCCAGCAGCCCTGGACTAGCGGCCTACAATGAGCAGTTCTTC. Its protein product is CASSPGLAAYNEQFF.

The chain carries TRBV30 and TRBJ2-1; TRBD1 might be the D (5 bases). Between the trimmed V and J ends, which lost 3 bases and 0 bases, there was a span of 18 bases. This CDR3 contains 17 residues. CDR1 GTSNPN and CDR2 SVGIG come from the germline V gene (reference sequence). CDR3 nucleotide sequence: TGTGCCTGGAGCGGACACTCCGCGAAGAGCTCCTACAATGAGCAGTTCTTC. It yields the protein CAWSGHSAKSSYNEQFF.

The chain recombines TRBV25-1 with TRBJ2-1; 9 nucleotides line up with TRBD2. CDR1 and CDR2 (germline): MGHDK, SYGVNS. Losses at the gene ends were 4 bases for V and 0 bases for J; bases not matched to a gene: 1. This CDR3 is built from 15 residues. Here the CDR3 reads CASSVLAGSYNEQFF. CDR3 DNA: TGTGCCAGCAGTGTACTAGCGGGCTCCTACAATGAGCAGTTCTTC.

The CDR3 here is CASSLAARVGYEQYF. The CDR3 DNA follows: TGTGCCAGCAGTTTGGCCGCGAGGGTGGGCTACGAGCAGTACTTC. The V and J genes are TRBV27 and TRBJ2-7, with a weak D call TRBD2 (5 bases). V was trimmed by 3 bases and J by 3 bases, leaving 15 bases between them. Looked up from germline, CDR1 is MNHEY and CDR2 is SMNVEV (reference sequence). CDR3 size: 15 residues.

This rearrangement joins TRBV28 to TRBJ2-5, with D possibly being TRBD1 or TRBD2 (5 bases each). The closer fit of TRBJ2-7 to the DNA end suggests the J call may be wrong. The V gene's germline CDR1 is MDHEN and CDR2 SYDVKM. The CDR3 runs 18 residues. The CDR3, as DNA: TGTGCCAGCATGTACCCCCAGGCCCGGCCAGGGAGCTCCTACGAGCAGTACTTC. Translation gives CASMYPQARPGSSYEQYF.

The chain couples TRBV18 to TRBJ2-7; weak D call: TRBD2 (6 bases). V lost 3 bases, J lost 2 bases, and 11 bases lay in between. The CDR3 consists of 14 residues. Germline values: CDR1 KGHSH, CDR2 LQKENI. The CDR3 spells CASSPLAKAYEQYF. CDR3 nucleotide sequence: TGTGCCAGCTCACCTCTAGCGAAAGCCTACGAGCAGTACTTC.

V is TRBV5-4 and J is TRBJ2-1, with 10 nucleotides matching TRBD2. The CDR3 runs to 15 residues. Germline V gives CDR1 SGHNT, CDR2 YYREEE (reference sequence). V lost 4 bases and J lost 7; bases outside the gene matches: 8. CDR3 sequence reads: CASSRTSGWRNEQFF. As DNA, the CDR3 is TGTGCCAGCAGCCGGACTAGCGGATGGAGGAATGAGCAGTTCTTC.